This TCR beta chain was sequenced for a study of CD8+ T cells in alopecia areata. Study at large: Tofacitinib was given for 6 to 18 months, then stopped for 6 months. By percentage of affected scalp area, the severity of treated patients was scored. Points from the study as a whole: On tofacitinib, scalp clonality and expanded CD8+ clones among top 100 fell significantly.

TCR sequencing used cDNA made by reverse transcription of extracted RNA. Some clones are missing from TCRdb's copy, which holds only in-frame ones; the method was immunoSEQ multiplex PCR. The sample lists about 180,000 clones; about 48% were seen once. To note about this clone: Its antigen is undetermined.

Treatment denoted: oral pan-JAK inhibitor, 5-10 mg twice daily. This CDR3 is built from 15 residues. Germline lookup yields CDR1 LGHNA and CDR2 YSLEER. The V end was cut by 1 base, the J end by 2 bases, with 12 bases between. The V and J genes are TRBV4-3 and TRBJ2-7; possible D gene TRBD1, 6 bases. The material was CD8+ T cells sorted from blood, obtained at week 24, from a patient treated with tofacitinib. The clonotype originates from a human donor with alopecia areata. The CDR3 sequence: CASSQGQQGAYEQYF. Written as DNA, the CDR3 is TGCGCCAGCAGCCAAGGGCAACAGGGAGCCTACGAGCAGTACTTC.